These T cell receptor beta chains were read from a single sample in a study of OX40 agonist ivuxolimab in advanced cancers. The repertoire was sequenced with immunoSEQ multiplex PCR; TCRdb's copy has only in-frame clones and lacks some. The sample carries around 46,000 clones, roughly 90% recorded once. Sample: CD4+ or CD8+ T cells sorted from blood, taken in a trial of the OX40 agonist ivuxolimab. These receptor sequences come from an adult with an advanced solid tumor such as melanoma, head and neck, liver or kidney cancer. Both conserved end residues are part of each CDR3. D genes are given only for firm matches. Clone size appears in some rows only: once, few, many, or a class for an expanded clone.

J,D,V,size,DNA,CDR3
TRBJ1-2,NA,TRBV11-2,NA,TGTGCCAGCAGCTTAGGGAACCGACCTACGCCCTATGGCTACACCTTC,CASSLGNRPTPYGYTF
TRBJ1-3,NA,TRBV13,NA,TGTGCCAGCAGCCCTCAGGTAAACTCTGGAAACACCATATATTTT,CASSPQVNSGNTIYF
TRBJ2-5,NA,TRBV9,few,TGTGCCAGCAGCGGAACGGGACACCCACAAGAGACCCAGTACTTC,CASSGTGHPQETQYF
TRBJ2-7,NA,TRBV6-6,NA,TGTGCCAGCAGTTACTCGTCTAGCGTGCAGGTCGAGCAGTACTTC,CASSYSSSVQVEQYF
TRBJ2-1,TRBD1,TRBV7-2,NA,TGTGCCAGCAGCGTCGGGACAGGGGTTCCCTACAATGAGCAGTTCTTC,CASSVGTGVPYNEQFF
TRBJ1-6,TRBD1,TRBV19,NA,TGTGCCAGTAGTCCGGGACAGAAGAATTCACCCCTCCACTTT,CASSPGQKNSPLHF
TRBJ1-1,NA,TRBV7-6,NA,TGTGCCAGCAGCTTAGCGGGGGTTGAAAACACTGAAGCTTTCTTT,CASSLAGVENTEAFF
TRBJ1-5,NA,TRBV7-9,NA,TGTGCCAGCAGCTTAGGCAATCGGCCCCAGCATTTT,CASSLGNRPQHF
TRBJ1-1,NA,TRBV6-6,NA,TGTGCCAGCACCTTGGGGGGGCTGACTGAAGCTTTCTTT,CASTLGGLTEAFF
TRBJ2-1,NA,TRBV14,NA,TGTGCCAGCAGCCGCATGGGACAAAAAATCTACAATGAGCAGTTCTTC,CASSRMGQKIYNEQFF
TRBJ2-3,NA,TRBV6-5,NA,TGTGCCAGCAGTCCTATCAGCGTCACAGATACGCAGTATTTT,CASSPISVTDTQYF
TRBJ2-2,TRBD1,TRBV27,NA,TGTGCCAGCAGTTTAACCGGGACAGGGTACACCGGGGAGCTGTTTTTT,CASSLTGTGYTGELFF
TRBJ1-1,TRBD1,TRBV6-5,NA,TGTGCCAGCAGTTACAGGGGGCGGGGGTACACTGAAGCTTTCTTT,CASSYRGRGYTEAFF
TRBJ2-7,NA,TRBV7-8,once,TGTGCCAGCAGCTTAGTGGGGGGGGCCCAAAAGACCTACGAGCAGTACTTC,CASSLVGGAQKTYEQYF
TRBJ2-5,NA,TRBV7-2,NA,TGTGCCAGCAGCTTAGTTGAAGAGACCCAGTACTTC,CASSLVEETQYF
TRBJ2-2,NA,TRBV5-1,once,TGCGCCAGCAGCTTTAACACCGGGGAGCTGTTTTTT,CASSFNTGELFF
TRBJ1-1,NA,TRBV6-1,NA,TGTGCCAGCTCCCTGAGCATATCAGGTCCAGCTTTCTTT,CASSLSISGPAFF
TRBJ2-3,TRBD2,TRBV19,NA,TGTGCCAGTTACCCGTGGGGGGGGATCACAGATACGCAGTATTTT,CASYPWGGITDTQYF